A selection of T cell receptor beta chains follows, all from one sample in a study of beta chain features in type 1 diabetes. Profiled with immunoSEQ multiplex PCR; TCRdb holds only in-frame clones, not every one. The table has just under 150,000 clones, roughly a tenth seen once. The sequenced sample was naive CD4+ T cells from blood. The origin of the receptors is a man younger than 30 in good health. Each CDR3 is given with its conserved first and last residue. D genes are given only for firm matches. Not all rows give a size; the values are once, few, many and, for expanded clones, a class.

TRBV7-3	TRBD2	few	TRBJ2-5	TGTGCCAGCAGCTTATTTGGGACTAGCGGGGGTGGAGAGACCCAGTACTTC	CASSLFGTSGGGETQYF
TRBV30	.	few	TRBJ1-4	TGTGCCTGGAGGTATACTAATGAAAAACTGTTTTTT	CAWRYTNEKLFF
TRBV6-6	.	.	TRBJ2-2	TGTGCCAGCAGTTACAGACAGAAAAACACCGGGGAGCTGTTTTTT	CASSYRQKNTGELFF
TRBV30	.	few	TRBJ2-1	TGTGCCTGGAGCAGGGGATACAATGAGCAGTTCTTC	CAWSRGYNEQFF
TRBV5-1	.	.	TRBJ1-1	TGCGCCAGCAGCTTACCTTCCTCGGGGACTGAAGCTTTCTTT	CASSLPSSGTEAFF
TRBV19	TRBD1	few	TRBJ2-1	TGTGCCAGTAGTCTAACACGGACAGGGGGTAACTACAATGAGCAGTTCTTC	CASSLTRTGGNYNEQFF
TRBV2	.	.	TRBJ1-5	TGTGCCAGCAGCGTGGGGGGTGGTAGCAATCAGCCCCAGCATTTT	CASSVGGGSNQPQHF
TRBV7-2	TRBD2	few	TRBJ2-1	TGTGCCAGCAGCTCTTTAGCGGGGGGGTGGAATGAGCAGTTCTTC	CASSSLAGGWNEQFF
TRBV10-3	TRBD2	.	TRBJ2-1	TGTGCCATCAGTGCGAGTAGCGGGGGGGATGAGCAGTTCTTC	CAISASSGGDEQFF
TRBV9	TRBD2	.	TRBJ2-1	TGTGCCAGCAGCGTGGGACAAACGGGGGGGCTAGATGAGCAGTTCTTC	CASSVGQTGGLDEQFF
TRBV5-4	TRBD1	once	TRBJ2-7	TGTGCCAGCAGCGCGGATCGACAGGGGGCACAAGAGCAGTACTTC	CASSADRQGAQEQYF
TRBV2	.	few	TRBJ1-5	TGTGCCAGCAGTGCGGTGGACACTCATCAGCCCCAGCATTTT	CASSAVDTHQPQHF
TRBV28	.	few	TRBJ1-1	TGTGCCAGCAGTCCGCTCGGGAGGGAAATGAACACTGAAGCTTTCTTT	CASSPLGREMNTEAFF
TRBV5-1	TRBD1	few	TRBJ2-7	TGCGCCAGCAGCCCGACAGGGCCGCCCAACGAGCAGTACTTC	CASSPTGPPNEQYF
TRBV6-5	TRBD1	.	TRBJ2-5	TGTGCCAGCAGCCAGGGACAGGGTCGGGAGACCCAGTACTTC	CASSQGQGRETQYF
TRBV6-1	.	.	TRBJ2-6	TGTGCCAGCACCAGCGCCGGCTCTGGGGCCAACGTCCTGACTTTC	CASTSAGSGANVLTF
TRBV6-5	.	.	TRBJ2-7	TGTGCCAGCAGTTACGGCCGACAGAGGAACGAGCAGTACTTC	CASSYGRQRNEQYF
TRBV5-1	TRBD1	few	TRBJ2-2	TGCGCCAGCAGCATTACCGGACAGGCGAACACCGGGGAGCTGTTTTTT	CASSITGQANTGELFF
TRBV10-3	TRBD1	.	TRBJ2-3	TGTGCCACCGTAGACAGGGGAGGTTCAGATACGCAGTATTTT	CATVDRGGSDTQYF
TRBV4-1	.	.	TRBJ1-2	TGCGCCAGCAGCCACCCCGGCAGGGGAAACTATGGCTACACCTTC	CASSHPGRGNYGYTF
TRBV1	.	many	TRBJ2-3	TGCACCAGCAGCCAAGATATCCAGGCAGATACGCAGTATTTT	CTSSQDIQADTQYF
TRBV19	.	many	TRBJ1-6	TGTGCCACCTCCCCGACAGGCAATTCACCCCTCCACTTT	CATSPTGNSPLHF
TRBV5-1	.	few	TRBJ1-2	TGCGCCAGCAGATTGCAACAGGCGCAGCTCTATGGCTACACCTTC	CASRLQQAQLYGYTF
TRBV2	.	few	TRBJ2-6	TGTGCCAGCAGAGACAGATCTGGGGCCAACGTCCTGACTTTC	CASRDRSGANVLTF
TRBV19	TRBD1	few	TRBJ1-4	TGTGCCAGTAGAGGGACAGGGGAAGAAAAACTGTTTTTT	CASRGTGEEKLFF
TRBV15	TRBD2	.	TRBJ2-5	TGTGCCACCAGCCCCAGACTAGCGGGGGGGCTGGAGACCCAGTACTTC	CATSPRLAGGLETQYF
TRBV30	TRBD1	.	TRBJ2-5	TGTGCCTGGAGTAGAAGGGGGCGAGTGGAGACCCAGTACTTC	CAWSRRGRVETQYF
TRBV5-1	TRBD1	.	TRBJ2-7	TGCGCCAGCAGCTTGGCGGCAGGGGGCGACGAGCAGTACTTC	CASSLAAGGDEQYF